The clone carrying this T cell receptor beta chain was counted a single time. The study drew participants aged roughly 18 to 89 years from around 24 US areas. Measured with immunoSEQ multiplex PCR; TCRdb has only the in-frame clones, and not every one. The profile shows 400,000 to 500,000 clones, roughly 88% of them singletons. The sample is drawn from a study of blood T cell repertoires in COVID-19. Study at large: Acute and convalescent COVID-19 samples came from the United States, Italy and Spain.

This CDR3 has 15 amino acids. V gave up 4 bases and J gave up 7 bases; unmatched junction bases: 8. Germline assignment: CDR1 LGHDT and CDR2 YNNKEL (reference sequence). Sequenced sample: PBMCs or T cells enriched from blood (not recorded which). This sequence joins TRBV3-1 (or the pseudogene TRBV3-2) and TRBJ2-7, with 12 bases that match TRBD1. The TCR originated in a woman aged 18-35 years who had been exposed to COVID-19. CDR3 DNA: TGTGCCAGCAGCCTCGCCGGGACAGGGGGCCGGGAGCAGTACTTC. It codes for CASSLAGTGGREQYF.